The 2 T cell receptor beta chains below all came from one sample that was sequenced in a study of T cell responses to AZD1222 COVID-19 vaccine. Assay used: immunoSEQ multiplex PCR; TCRdb lists only in-frame clones, some missing. The sample records 150,000 to 200,000 clones, about 88% being singletons. This material consisted of peripheral blood, taken on day 0 of AZD1222 vaccination. The source of these receptors is an adult in good health.

The V gene is TRBV3-1 (or the pseudogene TRBV3-2), the J gene TRBJ1-1, with 8 bases identical to TRBD1. Germline V CDR1 and CDR2: LGHDT, YNNKEL (reference sequence). The CDR3 consists of 15 residues. V dropped 2 bases and J dropped 4; count of bases not matched to a gene: 6. The CDR3 DNA is TGTGCCAGCAGCCAACAGGGGGCTAGGGGCACTGAAGCTTTCTTT. Protein sequence: CASSQQGARGTEAFF.

V is TRBV19 and J is TRBJ2-1, with D possibly TRBD2 on 6 matching bases. Trimming shortened V by 7 bases and J by 5 bases, and 12 bases separated the two germline ends. Germline V gene sequence: CDR1 LNHDA, CDR2 SQIVND (reference sequence). The CDR3 loop spans 13 amino acids. The CDR3 DNA reads TGTGCCAGTAACGGAGGGAGCGACAATGAGCAGTTCTTC. This translates into CASNGGSDNEQFF.